This TCR beta chain was observed in a study of T cells after yellow fever vaccination. General study findings and limits: Peaking on day 5 versus 15, the secondary response was faster but weaker. Researchers noted that a small share of clonotypes showed up in both CD4 and CD8 compartments.

This clonotype came up a few times. No antigen is known for it. One entry per CDR3 protein, called by TCRdb with MiXCR from the 5' RACE reads. The sample shows some 320,000 distinct CDR3 sequences, approximately 10% of them seen only once. This CDR3 contains 15 residues. Germline V gene lookup returns CDR1 KGHSH and CDR2 LQKENI. V lost 1 base and J lost 3, with 12 bases in between. The clonotype comes from a man between 18 and 35 years old who received the YFV17D yellow fever vaccine. Here the sequenced sample was CD4+ T cells sorted from PBMCs, taken 5 days after the yellow fever booster vaccination. The gene calls are TRBV18 and TRBJ2-5; the D gene is possibly TRBD1 (6 bases). This CDR3 reads CASSPQQGGKETQYF. The CDR3 DNA sequence: TGTGCCAGCTCACCACAACAGGGCGGTAAAGAGACCCAGTACTTC.